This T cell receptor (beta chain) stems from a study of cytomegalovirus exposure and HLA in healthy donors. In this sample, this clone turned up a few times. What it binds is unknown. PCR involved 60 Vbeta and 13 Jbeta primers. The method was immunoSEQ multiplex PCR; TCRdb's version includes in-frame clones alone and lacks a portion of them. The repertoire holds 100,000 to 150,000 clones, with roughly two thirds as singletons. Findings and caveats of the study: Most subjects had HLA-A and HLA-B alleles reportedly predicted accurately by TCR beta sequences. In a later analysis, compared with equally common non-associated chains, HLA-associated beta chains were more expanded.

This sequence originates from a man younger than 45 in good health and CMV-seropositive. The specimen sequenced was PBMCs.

The chain's CDR3 is CASRNRDYGYTF. CDR3 bases: TGTGCCAGCAGAAACCGGGACTATGGCTACACCTTC. The chain carries TRBV27 and TRBJ1-2; no clear D. The CDR3 sequence is 12 residues long. Germline V gives CDR1 MNHEY, CDR2 SMNVEV (reference sequence). Between the trimmed V and J ends, which lost 6 bases and 3 bases, there was a span of 8 bases.